Below are 22 T cell receptor beta chains sequenced from a single sample in a study of T-cell memory formation after mild COVID-19. Via MiXCR, TCRdb re-called the 5' RACE reads, giving one row per CDR3 protein. The sample has approximately 450,000 distinct CDR3 sequences, 15% to 20% seen once. What was sequenced was PBMCs or a T cell subset sorted from them (not recorded which). These receptors were obtained from an adult woman who had mild COVID-19 (a few samples of this study predate the infection). Cell type and time point are not known.

The chain recombines TRBV11-2 with TRBJ2-5; D might be TRBD2 (5 bases). V was cut by 6 bases and J by 4 bases, with 21 bases left in between. CDR3 length equals 16 residues. Germline CDR1 SGHAT, CDR2 FQNNGV. The CDR3 protein is CASSSRPGLARETQYF. CDR3 in DNA: TGTGCCAGCAGTTCGCGACCTGGTTTAGCGCGAGAGACCCAGTACTTC.

This clonotype appeared a few times. The chain carries TRBV6-2 or TRBV6-3 and TRBJ2-7; D is perhaps TRBD1 (6 bases). V was pared by 2 bases and J by 5 bases, with 10 bases between. The length of the CDR3 is 13 residues. Germline lookup yields CDR1 MNHEY and CDR2 SVGEGT. For the CDR3, the DNA is TGTGCCAGCAGTTACCCCGGACAGAACGAGCAGTACTTC. It yields the protein CASSYPGQNEQYF.

The rearrangement uses TRBV7-2 and TRBJ2-7, with D possibly TRBD2 on 6 matching bases. The germline V gene has CDR1 SGHTA and CDR2 FQGNSA. Between the trimmed V and J ends, which lost 6 bases and 5 bases, there was a span of 17 bases. The CDR3 is 14 amino acids. The CDR3 loop is CASRREGTLNEQYF. The CDR3 DNA sequence: TGTGCCAGCAGACGAGAGGGGACTTTAAACGAGCAGTACTTC.

This CDR3 is CASHPPLYGYTF. The CDR3 DNA sequence: TGTGCCAGCCACCCCCCTCTCTATGGCTACACCTTC. The J gene is TRBJ1-2, the V gene TRBV7-9; no definite D call. The CDR3 totals 12 residues. The V gene's germline CDR1 is SEHNR and CDR2 FQNEAQ (reference sequence). Trimming shortened V by 8 bases and J by 4 bases, and 11 bases separated the two germline ends.

This clonotype was seen more than once but under ten times. The chain couples TRBV5-1 to TRBJ2-7, with D unclear. This CDR3 is built from 13 residues. The V and J ends lost 3 bases and 2 bases respectively, with 9 bases between them. Per the germline V gene, CDR1 is SGHRS and CDR2 is YFSETQ. The CDR3 region is CASSYNAPYEQYF. The CDR3 DNA reads as TGCGCCAGCAGCTATAACGCTCCCTACGAGCAGTACTTC.

This clonotype was seen a handful of times. The chain is built from TRBV9 and TRBJ2-2; D is unclear. Germline V gives CDR1 SGDLS, CDR2 YYNGEE. Deletions cut 0 bases from V and 0 bases from J, with 9 bases between. The CDR3 runs to 16 residues. The CDR3 loop is CASSVVSVPNTGELFF. The CDR3 DNA is TGTGCCAGCAGCGTAGTAAGCGTACCGAACACCGGGGAGCTGTTTTTT.

This clonotype has more than one count but fewer than ten. V and J are TRBV2 and TRBJ2-3; D not resolved. The CDR3 totals 14 residues. Germline V CDR1 and CDR2: SNHLY, FYNNEI. The ends were cut back, 7 bases at V and 5 bases at J, with 16 bases in the middle. The CDR3 protein is CASTQTLLGDTQYF. As DNA, the CDR3 is TGTGCCAGCACACAGACCCTGCTCGGAGATACGCAGTATTTT.

The chain couples TRBV11-2 to TRBJ2-5; D remains ambiguous. Germline CDR1 and CDR2: SGHAT and FQNNGV. The germline V and J ends were trimmed by 4 bases and 7 bases, with 13 bases remaining between them. The length of the CDR3 is 13 residues. As DNA, the CDR3 is TGTGCCAGCAGCTCCTCCCCGGCTAGGACCCAGTACTTC. Translating it yields CASSSSPARTQYF.

V and J are TRBV30 and TRBJ2-3, with 14 bases identical to TRBD2. The CDR3 has 17 residues. J lost 4 bases, V lost 3 bases, and 9 bases had no gene match. Germline loops: CDR1 GTSNPN, CDR2 SVGIG (reference sequence). Here the CDR3 reads CAWRVGWTSGGSDTQYF. DNA of the CDR3: TGTGCCTGGAGGGTCGGATGGACTAGCGGGGGGTCAGATACGCAGTATTTT.

A few counts support this clonotype. The rearrangement joins TRBV19 to TRBJ2-3; the D gene is possibly TRBD2 (6 bases). Germline V gene lookup returns CDR1 LNHDA and CDR2 SQIVND (reference sequence). The CDR3 runs 14 residues. V shed 5 bases and J shed 3 bases, with 12 bases lying between them. The CDR3 reads CASSAEGLTDTQYF. The CDR3, as DNA: TGTGCCAGTAGTGCGGAGGGGTTAACAGATACGCAGTATTTT.

This clonotype has more than one count but fewer than ten. CDR3 in DNA: TGTGCCAGCAGCCAGACACCTTACAATGAGCAGTTCTTC. Amino acid sequence: CASSQTPYNEQFF. The chain couples TRBV14 to TRBJ2-1; D uncertain. Germline CDR1 reads SGHDN; CDR2 reads FVKESK. Trimming removed 3 bases at V and 4 bases at J, with 7 bases between. This CDR3 region has 13 residues. The variable domain in full, completed from reference TRBV14 and TRBJ2-1, reads EAGVTQFPSHSVIEKGQTVTLRCDPISGHDNLYWYRRVMGKEIKFLLHFVKESKQDESGMPNNRFLAERTGGTYSTLKVQPAELEDSGVYFCASSQTPYNEQFFGPGTRLTVL.

V gene TRBV20-1 combines with J gene TRBJ2-1; D unclear. Trimming shortened V by 1 base and J by 2 bases, and 15 bases separated the two germline ends. This CDR3 has 16 residues. CDR1 and CDR2 from the germline V gene are DFQATT and SNEGSKA (reference sequence). CDR3 amino acids: CSARGAPTLAYNEQFF. CDR3 sequence (DNA): TGCAGTGCTAGAGGGGCTCCCACTCTGGCCTACAATGAGCAGTTCTTC.

The V call is TRBV12-3 or TRBV12-4, the J call TRBJ2-4; D is possibly TRBD1 (5 bases). This CDR3 is built from 16 residues. The germline V and J ends were trimmed by 3 bases and 3 bases, with 15 bases remaining between them. For the CDR3, the DNA is TGTGCCAGCAGTTTTAGTCCGACAGAGCGCAAAAACATTCAGTACTTC. It codes for CASSFSPTERKNIQYF.

The chain joins TRBV7-2 to TRBJ2-3; tentatively, D is TRBD2 (6 bases). V was clipped by 1 base and J by 2 bases, with 10 bases between them. Germline CDR1 and CDR2: SGHTA and FQGNSA. The CDR3 consists of 15 residues. The CDR3 here is CASSLGAGTTDTQYF. CDR3 coding DNA: TGTGCCAGCAGCTTAGGGGCGGGGACCACAGATACGCAGTATTTT. The entire variable domain, with the rest obtained from reference TRBV7-2 and TRBJ2-3, is as follows: GAGVSQSPSNKVTEKGKDVELRCDPISGHTALYWYRQSLGQGLEFLIYFQGNSAPDKSGLPSDRFSAERTGGSVSTLTIQRTQQEDSAVYLCASSLGAGTTDTQYFGPGTRLTVL.

V gene TRBV18 combines with J gene TRBJ1-4; TRBD1 matches at 8 bases. The CDR3 consists of 13 residues. V lost 6 bases to trimming and J lost 7 bases; unmatched junction nucleotides: 4. Germline values: CDR1 KGHSH, CDR2 LQKENI. CDR3 sequence (DNA): TGTGCCAGCTCCGGGACAGGAGTTGAAAAACTGTTTTTT. It specifies CASSGTGVEKLFF.

This rearrangement joins TRBV5-1 to TRBJ1-1; D not resolved. Trimming removed 8 bases from V and 8 bases from J, with 13 bases in between. The germline V gene has CDR1 SGHRS and CDR2 YFSETQ. The CDR3 runs to 11 residues. The CDR3 protein is CARKRQPEAFF. The CDR3 bases are TGCGCCAGGAAACGCCAGCCCGAAGCTTTCTTT.

V usage is TRBV5-1 and J usage is TRBJ2-3; no reliable D call. Trimming took 0 bases from V and 4 from J, leaving 9 bases between them. The V gene's germline CDR1 is SGHRS and CDR2 YFSETQ. The CDR3 totals 14 residues. The CDR3 nucleotides are TGCGCCAGCAGCTTGGAATTAGCTGCAGATACGCAGTATTTT. Translated, it gives CASSLELAADTQYF.

This clonotype was seen more than once but under ten times. The gene calls are TRBV30 and TRBJ1-6, with TRBD1 as a possible D gene (5 bases). CDR3 length equals 14 residues. From germline, CDR1 is GTSNPN and CDR2 SVGIG (reference sequence). The germline V and J ends were trimmed by 4 bases and 9 bases, with 16 bases remaining between them. CDR3 loop: CAWKSDIRSSPLHF. The CDR3, as DNA: TGTGCCTGGAAGTCGGACATAAGGTCTTCACCCCTCCACTTT.

This chain uses TRBV5-8 with TRBJ1-1; 8 nucleotides match TRBD1. Per the germline V gene, CDR1 is SGHTS and CDR2 is YDEGEE. The CDR3 length is 16 residues. Losses at the gene ends were 5 bases for V and 6 bases for J; bases not matched to a gene: 15. The CDR3 bases are TGTGCCAGCAGTCTGCTCCAATCCGGGACAGGATCTGAAGCTTTCTTT. Amino acid sequence: CASSLLQSGTGSEAFF.

The chain is built from TRBV12-3 or TRBV12-4 and TRBJ2-3; D uncertain. Trimming cost V 2 bases and J 2 bases, with 11 bases left between them. The CDR3 is made up of 15 amino acids. For the CDR3, the DNA is TGTGCCAGCAGTTTATTTGACATAGACACAGATACGCAGTATTTT. It translates to CASSLFDIDTDTQYF.

This clonotype occurred a few times. The chain is built from TRBV2 and TRBJ1-5; 7 nucleotides line up with TRBD1. From germline, CDR1 is SNHLY and CDR2 FYNNEI. With V trimmed by 5 bases and J by 1 base, 8 bases remained unmatched. CDR3 size: 16 residues. DNA for the CDR3: TGTGCCAGCAGTAGGGGGACAGTGGGAAGCAATCAGCCCCAGCATTTT. Its translation is CASSRGTVGSNQPQHF.

This clonotype was recorded many times. V and J are TRBV5-1 and TRBJ2-7; 10 nucleotides match TRBD1. CDR3 size: 16 residues. The germline CDR1 and CDR2 sequences are SGHRS and YFSETQ. V gave up 4 bases and J gave up 5 bases; unmatched junction bases: 12. In nucleotides, the CDR3 is TGCGCCAGCAGCCCGGACAGTCCCGGGACAGGGGACGAGCAGTACTTC. The encoded protein is CASSPDSPGTGDEQYF.